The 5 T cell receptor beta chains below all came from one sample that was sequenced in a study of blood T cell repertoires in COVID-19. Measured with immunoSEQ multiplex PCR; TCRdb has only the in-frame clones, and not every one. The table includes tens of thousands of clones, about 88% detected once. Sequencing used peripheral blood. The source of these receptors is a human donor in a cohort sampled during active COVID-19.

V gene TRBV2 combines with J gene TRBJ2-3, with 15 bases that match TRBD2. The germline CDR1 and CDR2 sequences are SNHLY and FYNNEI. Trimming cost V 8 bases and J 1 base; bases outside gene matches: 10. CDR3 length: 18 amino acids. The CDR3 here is CASSRGTSGGRGTDTQYF. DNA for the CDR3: TGTGCCAGCTCCAGAGGGACTAGCGGGGGGCGTGGCACAGATACGCAGTATTTT.

This CDR3 is CASSYGLVLYNEQFF. The CDR3, as DNA: TGTGCCAGCAGTTATGGACTTGTCTTGTACAATGAGCAGTTCTTC. The chain has TRBV6-5 and TRBJ2-1; perhaps TRBD2 as D (5 bases). Germline values: CDR1 MNHEY, CDR2 SVGAGI. The CDR3 consists of 15 residues. Between the trimmed V and J ends, which lost 3 bases and 4 bases, there was a span of 13 bases.

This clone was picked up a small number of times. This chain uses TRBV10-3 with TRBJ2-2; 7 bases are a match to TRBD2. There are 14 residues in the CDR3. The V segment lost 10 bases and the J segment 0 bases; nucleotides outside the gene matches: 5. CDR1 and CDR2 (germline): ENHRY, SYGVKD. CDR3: CATMGGTNTGELFF. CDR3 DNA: TGTGCCACCATGGGGGGGACGAACACCGGGGAGCTGTTTTTT.

CDR3: CASRGQGIYNEQFF. The DNA for the CDR3 is TGTGCCAGTAGAGGACAGGGGATCTACAATGAGCAGTTCTTC. This chain uses TRBV19 with TRBJ2-1; 9 bases align to TRBD1. V lost 6 bases to trimming and J lost 3 bases; unmatched junction nucleotides: 3. Germline-derived CDR1 and CDR2 are LNHDA and SQIVND (reference sequence). CDR3 size: 14 residues.

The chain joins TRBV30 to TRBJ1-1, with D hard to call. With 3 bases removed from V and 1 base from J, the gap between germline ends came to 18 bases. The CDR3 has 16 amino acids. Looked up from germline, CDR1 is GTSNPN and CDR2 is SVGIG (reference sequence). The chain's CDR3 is CAWRLRGVRWNTEAFF. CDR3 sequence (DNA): TGTGCCTGGAGGCTCCGGGGAGTGCGCTGGAACACTGAAGCTTTCTTT.